These 10 T cell receptor beta chains share one sample of origin, sequenced in a study of PD-1 blockade in classical Hodgkin lymphoma. Method: immunoSEQ multiplex PCR; TCRdb's copy keeps in-frame clones and lacks some. The table shows 15,000 to 20,000 clones, with around 75% occurring only once. Noted time point: cycle 4 day 1 (C4D1), after less than 7 weeks of nivolumab. After autologous stem cell transplantation all patients relapsed, and prior brentuximab vedotin exposure differed between cohorts. Purified CD4+ T cells were obtained from thawed PBMCs through magnetic negative selection. Here the sequenced sample was CD4+ T cells from blood, taken before the fourth cycle of nivolumab. All receptors derive from a human donor with classical Hodgkin lymphoma.

The V gene is TRBV7-2, the J gene TRBJ1-1, with a tentative D call TRBD1 (6 bases). The length of the CDR3 is 15 residues. V was pared by 3 bases and J by 6 bases, with 17 bases between. The germline V gene encodes CDR1 SGHTA and CDR2 FQGNSA. The CDR3 region is CASSLGHVAAAEAFF. Here the CDR3 DNA reads TGTGCCAGCAGCTTGGGACACGTAGCGGCGGCTGAAGCTTTCTTT.

This chain uses TRBV18 with TRBJ2-5, with D possibly being TRBD2 (7 bases). Germline CDR1 and CDR2: KGHSH and LQKENI. V was trimmed by 0 bases and J by 5 bases, leaving 16 bases between them. CDR3 length: 16 residues. The CDR3 nucleotides are TGTGCCAGCTCACCACCAGGGAGGGGGTTCGAGGAGACCCAGTACTTC. Translation gives CASSPPGRGFEETQYF.

V usage is TRBV28 and J usage is TRBJ2-1, with TRBD2 identical over 9 bases. CDR3 length: 17 amino acids. The germline V gene has CDR1 MDHEN and CDR2 SYDVKM. V lost 4 bases, J lost 0 bases, and 7 bases stayed unmatched. In DNA, the CDR3 is TGTGCCAGCAGTTCCTTATCTAGCGGGACCTCCTACAATGAGCAGTTCTTC. Its protein is CASSSLSSGTSYNEQFF.

The V gene is TRBV7-9, the J gene TRBJ2-5; D not certain. V lost 2 bases, J lost 2 bases, and 6 bases lay in between. Germline CDR1 is SEHNR and CDR2 is FQNEAQ (reference sequence). This CDR3 has 13 residues. DNA for the CDR3: TGTGCCAGCAGCTTATGGCGGCAAGAGACCCAGTACTTC. It translates to CASSLWRQETQYF.

This clone was detected once. The chain is built from TRBV5-1 and TRBJ2-2; D is possibly TRBD1 (6 bases). The ends were cut back, 2 bases at V and 5 bases at J, with 7 bases in the middle. In germline, CDR1 is SGHRS, CDR2 YFSETQ. The CDR3 runs 13 residues. In DNA, the CDR3 is TGCGCCAGCAGCTTACAGGGTACCGGGGAGCTGTTTTTT. Translation: CASSLQGTGELFF.

The chain recombines TRBV6-1 with TRBJ1-5; D is undetermined. Germline CDR1 MNHNS, CDR2 SASEGT. The V gene lost 6 bases and the J gene lost 0 bases, with 9 bases spanning the gap. The CDR3 is 14 amino acids. The chain's CDR3 is CASRGDLSNQPQHF. DNA of the CDR3: TGTGCCAGCAGGGGCGACCTTAGCAATCAGCCCCAGCATTTT.

The rearrangement joins TRBV9 to TRBJ2-3, with 7 bases that match TRBD2. The J segment lost 2 bases and the V segment lost 1 base, leaving 7 bases of the junction unmatched. The CDR3 totals 16 residues. The germline CDR1 and CDR2 sequences are SGDLS and YYNGEE. For the CDR3, the DNA is TGTGCCAGCAGCGTAAGCCCCGGGGGGTTCACAGATACGCAGTATTTT. This codes for CASSVSPGGFTDTQYF.

The chain couples TRBV4-2 to TRBJ2-5, with D possibly TRBD2 on 6 matching bases. The germline CDR1 and CDR2 sequences are LGHNA and YNFKEQ. Trimming pared 4 bases from V and 1 base from J, leaving 19 bases between. This CDR3 is built from 17 residues. CDR3 region: CASSRLYGRGSQETQYF. The CDR3 region has the DNA TGTGCCAGCAGCCGCCTTTATGGGCGGGGTAGCCAAGAGACCCAGTACTTC.

CDR3: CASSWSRTGELFF. The CDR3 nucleotides read TGCGCCAGCAGCTGGTCGAGAACCGGGGAGCTGTTTTTT. V usage is TRBV5-1 and J usage is TRBJ2-2, with no clear D. This CDR3 has 13 amino acids. Trimming left V 3 bases short and J 5 bases short, with 8 bases between. Germline values: CDR1 SGHRS, CDR2 YFSETQ.

This clone is deemed medium-sized. CDR3 amino acids: CASRRDRVDYGYTF. The CDR3 DNA follows: TGTGCCAGTAGGCGAGACAGGGTAGACTATGGCTACACCTTC. The chain couples TRBV19 to TRBJ1-2; TRBD1 matches 7 bases. This CDR3 is 14 amino acids long. With 6 bases clipped from V and 3 bases from J, the junction kept 7 bases outside the gene matches. Germline CDR1 is LNHDA and CDR2 is SQIVND (reference sequence).